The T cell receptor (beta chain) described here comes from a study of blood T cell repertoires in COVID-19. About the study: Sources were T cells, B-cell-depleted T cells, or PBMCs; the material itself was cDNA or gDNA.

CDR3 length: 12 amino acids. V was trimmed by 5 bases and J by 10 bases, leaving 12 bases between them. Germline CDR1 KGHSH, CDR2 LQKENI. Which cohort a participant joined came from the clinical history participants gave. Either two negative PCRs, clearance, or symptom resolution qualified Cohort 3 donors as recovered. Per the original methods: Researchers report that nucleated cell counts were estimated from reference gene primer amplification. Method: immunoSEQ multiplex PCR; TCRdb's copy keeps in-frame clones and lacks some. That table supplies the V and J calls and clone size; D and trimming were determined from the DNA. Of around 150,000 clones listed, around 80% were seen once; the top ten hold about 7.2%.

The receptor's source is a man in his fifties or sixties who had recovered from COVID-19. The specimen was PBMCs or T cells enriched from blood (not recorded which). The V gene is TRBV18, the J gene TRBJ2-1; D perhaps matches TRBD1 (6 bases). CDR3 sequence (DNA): TGTGCCAGCTCATCCAGGGGCGGCGAGCAGTTCTTC. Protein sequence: CASSSRGGEQFF.